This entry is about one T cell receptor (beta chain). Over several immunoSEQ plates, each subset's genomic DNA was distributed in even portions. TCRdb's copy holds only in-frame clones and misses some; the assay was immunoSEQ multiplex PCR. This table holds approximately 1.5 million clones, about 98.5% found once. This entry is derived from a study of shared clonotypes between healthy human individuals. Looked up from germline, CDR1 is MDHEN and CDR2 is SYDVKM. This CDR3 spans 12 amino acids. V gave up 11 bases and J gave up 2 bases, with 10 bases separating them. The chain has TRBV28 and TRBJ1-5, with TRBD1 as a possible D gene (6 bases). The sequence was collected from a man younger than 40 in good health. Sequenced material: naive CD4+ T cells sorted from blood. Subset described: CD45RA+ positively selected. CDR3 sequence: CAGGLRNQPQHF. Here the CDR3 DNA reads TGTGCCGGGGGCTTGCGCAATCAGCCCCAGCATTTT.